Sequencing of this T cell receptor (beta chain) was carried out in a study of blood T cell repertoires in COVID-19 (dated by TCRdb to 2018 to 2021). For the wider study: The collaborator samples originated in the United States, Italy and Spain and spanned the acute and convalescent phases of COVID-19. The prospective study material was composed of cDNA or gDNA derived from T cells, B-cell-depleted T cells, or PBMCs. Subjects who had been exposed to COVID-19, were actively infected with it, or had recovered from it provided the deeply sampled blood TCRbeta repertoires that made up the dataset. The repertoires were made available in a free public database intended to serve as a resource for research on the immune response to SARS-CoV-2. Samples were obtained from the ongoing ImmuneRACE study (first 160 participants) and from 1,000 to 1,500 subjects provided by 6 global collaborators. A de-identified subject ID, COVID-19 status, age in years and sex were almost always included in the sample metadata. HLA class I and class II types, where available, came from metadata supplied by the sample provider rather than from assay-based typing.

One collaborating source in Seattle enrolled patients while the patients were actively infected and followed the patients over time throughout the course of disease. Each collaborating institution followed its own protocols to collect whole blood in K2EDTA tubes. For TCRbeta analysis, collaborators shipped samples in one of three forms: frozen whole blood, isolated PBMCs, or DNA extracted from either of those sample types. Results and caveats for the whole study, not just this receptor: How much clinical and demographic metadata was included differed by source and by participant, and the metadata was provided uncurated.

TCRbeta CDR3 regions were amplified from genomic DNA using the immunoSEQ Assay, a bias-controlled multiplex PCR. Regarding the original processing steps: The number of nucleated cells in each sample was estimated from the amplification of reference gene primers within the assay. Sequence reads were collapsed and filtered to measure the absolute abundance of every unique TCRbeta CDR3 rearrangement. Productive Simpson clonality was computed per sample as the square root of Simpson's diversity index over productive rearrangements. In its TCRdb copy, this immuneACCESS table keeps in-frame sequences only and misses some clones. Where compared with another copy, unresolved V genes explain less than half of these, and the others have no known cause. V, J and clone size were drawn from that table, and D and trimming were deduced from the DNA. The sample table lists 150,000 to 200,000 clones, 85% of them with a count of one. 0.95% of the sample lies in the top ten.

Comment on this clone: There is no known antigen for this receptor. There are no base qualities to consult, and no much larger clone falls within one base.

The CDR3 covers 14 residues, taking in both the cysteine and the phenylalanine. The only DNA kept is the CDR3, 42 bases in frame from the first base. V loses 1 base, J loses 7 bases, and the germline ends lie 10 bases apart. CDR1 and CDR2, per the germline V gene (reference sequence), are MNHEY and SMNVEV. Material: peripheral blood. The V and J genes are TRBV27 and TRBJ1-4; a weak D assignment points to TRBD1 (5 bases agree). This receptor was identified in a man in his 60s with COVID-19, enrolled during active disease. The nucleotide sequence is TGTGCCAGCAGTTTATTGGGGAGGGGTGAAAAACTGTTTTTT. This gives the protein CASSLLGRGEKLFF. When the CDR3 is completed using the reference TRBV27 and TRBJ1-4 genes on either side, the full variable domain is EAQVTQNPRYLITVTGKKLTVTCSQNMNHEYMSWYRQDPGLGLRQIYYSMNVEVTDKGDVPEGYKVSRKEKRNFPLILESPSPNQTSLYFCASSLLGRGEKLFFGSGTQLSVL.